There are a few counts of the clone carrying this TCR beta chain. The sample is drawn from a study of blood T cell repertoires in COVID-19. On the study more broadly: In each case, the material was cDNA or gDNA derived from T cells, B-cell-depleted T cells, or PBMCs.

Trimming removed 5 bases from V and 0 bases from J; junction bases left unmatched: 13. This CDR3 is built from 19 residues. Germline V gives CDR1 MNHNY, CDR2 SVGAGI (reference sequence). Original handling: Nucleated cell counts were estimated from reference gene primer amplification. Clones were read by immunoSEQ multiplex PCR, and TCRdb kept only the in-frame ones, dropping some. That table gives V, J and clone size, and the DNA gave D and trimming. Of over 200,000 clones in the sample, about 83% were seen once. The sample comprised peripheral blood. The gene calls are TRBV6-6 and TRBJ1-6; the match to TRBD1 covers 7 bases. This TCR derives from a woman aged 45-59 years with acute or convalescent COVID-19. In nucleotides, the CDR3 is TGTGCCAGCAGTCAGACCCGGGGCAGGGGGAGCTCCTATAATTCACCCCTCCACTTT. Residues: CASSQTRGRGSSYNSPLHF.